This T cell receptor beta chain stems from a study of technical replicates of blood from a few donors. Germline V lookup: CDR1 LNHDA, CDR2 SQIVND (reference sequence). The CDR3 is 14 amino acids. V was trimmed by 4 bases and J by 0 bases, leaving 10 bases between them. Data came from immunoSEQ multiplex PCR; TCRdb stores just in-frame clones and leaves some out. Altogether 91,000 or so clones are present, less than 95% being singletons, with the ten largest covering 0.3% to 0.35%. This clone occurred once. The sequenced sample was T cells isolated from PBMCs. This chain joins TRBV19 and TRBJ2-7; possibly TRBD1 for D (6 bases). The sequence derives from a human donor in good health. This CDR3 reads CASSNRDNSYEQYF. CDR3 coding DNA: TGTGCCAGTAGTAACCGGGACAACTCCTACGAGCAGTACTTC.